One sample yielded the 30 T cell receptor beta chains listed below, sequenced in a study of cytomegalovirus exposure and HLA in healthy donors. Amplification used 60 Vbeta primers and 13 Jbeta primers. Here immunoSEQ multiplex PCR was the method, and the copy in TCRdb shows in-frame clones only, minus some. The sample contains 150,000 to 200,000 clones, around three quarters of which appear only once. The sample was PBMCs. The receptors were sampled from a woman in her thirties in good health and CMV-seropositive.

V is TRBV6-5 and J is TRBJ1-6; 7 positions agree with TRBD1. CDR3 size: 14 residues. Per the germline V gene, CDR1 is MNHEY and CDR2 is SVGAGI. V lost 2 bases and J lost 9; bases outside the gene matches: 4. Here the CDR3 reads CASSYRGRGSPLHF. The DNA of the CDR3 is TGTGCCAGCAGTTACAGGGGGCGTGGTTCACCCCTCCACTTT.

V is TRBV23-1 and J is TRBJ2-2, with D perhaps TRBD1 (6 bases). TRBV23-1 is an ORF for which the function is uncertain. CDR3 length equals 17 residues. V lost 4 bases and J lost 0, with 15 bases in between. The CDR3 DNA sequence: TGCGCCAGCAGTCGCCTCTCAGGGACACCGAACACCGGGGAGCTGTTTTTT. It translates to CASSRLSGTPNTGELFF.

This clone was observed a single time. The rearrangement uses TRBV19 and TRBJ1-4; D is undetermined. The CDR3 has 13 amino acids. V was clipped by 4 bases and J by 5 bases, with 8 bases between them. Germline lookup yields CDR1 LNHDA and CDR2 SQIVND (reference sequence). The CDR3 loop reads CASSRGGNEKLFF. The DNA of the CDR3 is TGTGCCAGTAGTAGGGGAGGCAATGAAAAACTGTTTTTT.

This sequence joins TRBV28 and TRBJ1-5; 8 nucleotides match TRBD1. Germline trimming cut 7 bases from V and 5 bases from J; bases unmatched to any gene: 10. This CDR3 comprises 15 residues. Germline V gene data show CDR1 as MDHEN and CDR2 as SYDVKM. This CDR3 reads CASNLGQGQDQPQHF. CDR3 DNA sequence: TGTGCCAGCAACCTCGGACAGGGTCAGGATCAGCCCCAGCATTTT.

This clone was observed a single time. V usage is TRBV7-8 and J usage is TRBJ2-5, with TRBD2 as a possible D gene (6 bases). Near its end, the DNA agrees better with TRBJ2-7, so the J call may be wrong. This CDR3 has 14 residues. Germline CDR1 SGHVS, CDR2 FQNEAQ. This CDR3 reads CASSITGRVDEQYF. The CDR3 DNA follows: TGTGCCAGCAGCATTACCGGGAGAGTCGACGAGCAGTACTTC.

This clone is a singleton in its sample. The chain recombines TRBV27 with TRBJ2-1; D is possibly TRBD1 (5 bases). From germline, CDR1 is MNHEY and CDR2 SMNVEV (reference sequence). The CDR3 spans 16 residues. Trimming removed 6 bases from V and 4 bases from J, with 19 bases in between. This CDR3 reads CASSRDPNGVYNEQFF. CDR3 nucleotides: TGTGCCAGCAGCAGGGATCCTAATGGGGTTTACAATGAGCAGTTCTTC.

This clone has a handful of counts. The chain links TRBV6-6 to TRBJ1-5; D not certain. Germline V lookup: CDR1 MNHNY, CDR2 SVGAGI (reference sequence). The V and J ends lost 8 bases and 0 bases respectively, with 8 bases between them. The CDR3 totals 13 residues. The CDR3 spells CASGDTSNQPQHF. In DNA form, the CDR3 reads TGTGCCAGCGGTGACACTAGCAATCAGCCCCAGCATTTT.

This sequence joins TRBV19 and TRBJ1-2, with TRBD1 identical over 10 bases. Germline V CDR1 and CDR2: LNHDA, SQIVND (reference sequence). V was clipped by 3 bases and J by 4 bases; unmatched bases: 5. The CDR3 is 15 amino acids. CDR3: CASSIGTGEVYGYTF. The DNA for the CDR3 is TGTGCCAGTAGTATCGGGACAGGGGAAGTCTATGGCTACACCTTC.

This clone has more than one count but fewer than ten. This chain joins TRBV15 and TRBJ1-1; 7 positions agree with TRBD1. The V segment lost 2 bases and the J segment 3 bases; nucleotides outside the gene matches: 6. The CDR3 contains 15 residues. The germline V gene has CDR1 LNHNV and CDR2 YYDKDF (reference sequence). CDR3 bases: TGTGCCACCAGCAGATTGGACAGGCTTTACACTGAAGCTTTCTTT. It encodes CATSRLDRLYTEAFF. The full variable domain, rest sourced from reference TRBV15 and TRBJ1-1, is DAMVIQNPRYQVTQFGKPVTLSCSQTLNHNVMYWYQQKSSQAPKLLFHYYDKDFNNEADTPDNFQSRRPNTSFCFLDIRSPGLGDTAMYLCATSRLDRLYTEAFFGQGTRLTVV.

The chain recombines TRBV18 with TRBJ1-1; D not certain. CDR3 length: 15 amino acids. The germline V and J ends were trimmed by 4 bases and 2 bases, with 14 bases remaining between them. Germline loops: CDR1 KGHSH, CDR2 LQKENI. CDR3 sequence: CASSLGGNLNTEAFF. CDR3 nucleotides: TGTGCCAGCTCACTAGGCGGGAACCTTAACACTGAAGCTTTCTTT.

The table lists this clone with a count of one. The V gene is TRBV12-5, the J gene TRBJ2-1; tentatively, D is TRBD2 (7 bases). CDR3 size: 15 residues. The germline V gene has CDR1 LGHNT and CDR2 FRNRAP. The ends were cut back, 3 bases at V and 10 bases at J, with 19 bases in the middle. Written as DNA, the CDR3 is TGTGCTAGTGGTTTAGGGGGAGGGCCCTTAGGGGAGCAGTTCTTC. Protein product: CASGLGGGPLGEQFF.

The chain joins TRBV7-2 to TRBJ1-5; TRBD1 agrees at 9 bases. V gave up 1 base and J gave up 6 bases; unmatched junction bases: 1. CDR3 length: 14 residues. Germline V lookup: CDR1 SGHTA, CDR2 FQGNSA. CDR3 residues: CASSLEGQGQPQHF. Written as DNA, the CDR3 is TGTGCCAGCAGCTTAGAGGGACAGGGTCAGCCCCAGCATTTT. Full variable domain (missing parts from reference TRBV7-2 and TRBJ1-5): GAGVSQSPSNKVTEKGKDVELRCDPISGHTALYWYRQSLGQGLEFLIYFQGNSAPDKSGLPSDRFSAERTGGSVSTLTIQRTQQEDSAVYLCASSLEGQGQPQHFGDGTRLSIL.

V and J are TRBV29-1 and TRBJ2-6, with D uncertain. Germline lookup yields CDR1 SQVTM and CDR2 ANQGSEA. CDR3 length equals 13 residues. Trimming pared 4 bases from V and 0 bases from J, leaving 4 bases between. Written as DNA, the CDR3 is TGCAGCGTTGTTTACTCTGGGGCCAACGTCCTGACTTTC. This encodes CSVVYSGANVLTF.

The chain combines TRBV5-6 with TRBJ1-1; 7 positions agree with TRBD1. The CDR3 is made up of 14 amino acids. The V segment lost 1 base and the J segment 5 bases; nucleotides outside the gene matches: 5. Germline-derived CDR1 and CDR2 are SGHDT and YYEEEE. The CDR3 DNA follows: TGTGCCAGCAGCTTGAGGGGGCTGTTAACTGAAGCTTTCTTT. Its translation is CASSLRGLLTEAFF.

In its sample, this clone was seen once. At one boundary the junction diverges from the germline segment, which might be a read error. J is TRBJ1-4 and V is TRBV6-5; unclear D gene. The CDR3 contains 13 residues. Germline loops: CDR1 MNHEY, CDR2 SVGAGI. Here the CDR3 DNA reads TGTGCCAGCAGTGACTCCAATAATGAAAAACTGTTTTTT. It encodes CASSDSNNEKLFF.

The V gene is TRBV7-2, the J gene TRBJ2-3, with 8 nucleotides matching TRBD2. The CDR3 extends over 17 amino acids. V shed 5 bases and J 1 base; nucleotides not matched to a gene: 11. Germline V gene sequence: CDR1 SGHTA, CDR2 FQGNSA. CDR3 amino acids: CASSLKTGGRRTDTQYF. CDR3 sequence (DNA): TGTGCCAGCAGCCTAAAAACGGGGGGGCGTCGCACAGATACGCAGTATTTT.

The CDR3 loop is CASSNGGQGNYGYTF. In DNA form, the CDR3 reads TGTGCCAGCAGTAACGGAGGACAGGGAAACTATGGCTACACCTTC. The rearrangement uses TRBV6-5 and TRBJ1-2; 8 bases map to TRBD1. In germline, CDR1 is MNHEY, CDR2 SVGAGI. The CDR3 covers 15 residues. Trimming cost V 5 bases and J 2 bases; bases outside gene matches: 7.

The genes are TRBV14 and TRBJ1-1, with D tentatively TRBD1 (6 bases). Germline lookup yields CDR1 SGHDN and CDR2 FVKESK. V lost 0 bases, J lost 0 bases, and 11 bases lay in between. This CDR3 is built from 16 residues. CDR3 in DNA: TGTGCCAGCAGCCAAGACGAGGACAGCGTGAACACTGAAGCTTTCTTT. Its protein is CASSQDEDSVNTEAFF.

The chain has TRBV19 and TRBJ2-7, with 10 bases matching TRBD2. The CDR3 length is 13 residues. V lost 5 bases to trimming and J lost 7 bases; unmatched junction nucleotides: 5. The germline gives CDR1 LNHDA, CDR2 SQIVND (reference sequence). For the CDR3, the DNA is TGTGCCAGTAGTTTCGGGACTAGCGAGGAGCAGTACTTC. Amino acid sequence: CASSFGTSEEQYF.

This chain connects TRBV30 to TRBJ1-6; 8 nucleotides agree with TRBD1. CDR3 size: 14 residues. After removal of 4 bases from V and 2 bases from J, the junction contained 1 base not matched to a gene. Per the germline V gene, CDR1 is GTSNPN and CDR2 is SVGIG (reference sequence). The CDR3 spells CAWKTGAYNSPLHF. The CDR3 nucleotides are TGTGCCTGGAAGACAGGGGCCTATAATTCACCCCTCCACTTT.

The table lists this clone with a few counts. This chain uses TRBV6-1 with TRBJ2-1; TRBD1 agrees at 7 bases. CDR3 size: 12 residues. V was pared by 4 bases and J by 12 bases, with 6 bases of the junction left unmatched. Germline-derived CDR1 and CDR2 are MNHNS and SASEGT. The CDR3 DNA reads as TGTGCCAGCAGTGTGGACAGGATTAGGCAGTTCTTC. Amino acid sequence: CASSVDRIRQFF.

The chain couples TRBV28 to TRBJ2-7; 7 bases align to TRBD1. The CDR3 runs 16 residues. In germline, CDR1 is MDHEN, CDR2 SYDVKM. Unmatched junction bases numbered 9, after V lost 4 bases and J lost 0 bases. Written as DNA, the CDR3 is TGTGCCAGCAGTTCACTTCCGGGACAGTTCTCCTACGAGCAGTACTTC. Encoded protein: CASSSLPGQFSYEQYF.

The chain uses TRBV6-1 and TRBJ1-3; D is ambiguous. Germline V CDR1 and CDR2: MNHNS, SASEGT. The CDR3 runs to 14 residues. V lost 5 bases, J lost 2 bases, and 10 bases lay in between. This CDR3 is CASSPSGTGNTIYF. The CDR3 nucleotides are TGTGCCAGCAGTCCATCGGGGACTGGAAACACCATATATTTT.

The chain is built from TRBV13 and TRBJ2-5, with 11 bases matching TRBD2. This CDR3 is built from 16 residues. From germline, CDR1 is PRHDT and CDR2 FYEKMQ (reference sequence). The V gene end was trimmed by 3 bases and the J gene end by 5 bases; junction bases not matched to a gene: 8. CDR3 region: CASSFRLAGGMETQYF. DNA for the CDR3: TGTGCCAGCAGCTTCAGGTTAGCGGGAGGGATGGAGACCCAGTACTTC.

The DNA of the CDR3 is TGTGCCAGCAGCTTATACAGGGGCCTTGCCTACGAGCAGTACTTC. Residues: CASSLYRGLAYEQYF. The chain carries TRBV7-2 and TRBJ2-7; 7 nucleotides agree with TRBD1. Looked up from germline, CDR1 is SGHTA and CDR2 is FQGNSA. This CDR3 is built from 15 residues. V trimming: 2 bases; J trimming: 2 bases; junction bases outside the gene matches: 6.

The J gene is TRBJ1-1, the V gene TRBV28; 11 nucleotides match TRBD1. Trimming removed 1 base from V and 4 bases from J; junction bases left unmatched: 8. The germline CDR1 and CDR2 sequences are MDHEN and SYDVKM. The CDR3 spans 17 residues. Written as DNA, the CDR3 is TGTGCCAGCAGTTTATCAGGACAGGGGGCCGTGTTCACTGAAGCTTTCTTT. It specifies CASSLSGQGAVFTEAFF.

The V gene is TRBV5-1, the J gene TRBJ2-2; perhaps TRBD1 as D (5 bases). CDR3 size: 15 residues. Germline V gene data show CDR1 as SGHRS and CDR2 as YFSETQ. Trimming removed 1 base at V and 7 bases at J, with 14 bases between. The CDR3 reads CASSLLDTWGGELFF. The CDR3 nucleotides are TGCGCCAGCAGCTTGCTGGACACTTGGGGCGGGGAGCTGTTTTTT. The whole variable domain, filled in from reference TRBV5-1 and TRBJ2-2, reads KAGVTQTPRYLIKTRGQQVTLSCSPISGHRSVSWYQQTPGQGLQFLFEYFSETQRNKGNFPGRFSGRQFSNSRSEMNVSTLELGDSALYLCASSLLDTWGGELFFGEGSRLTVL.

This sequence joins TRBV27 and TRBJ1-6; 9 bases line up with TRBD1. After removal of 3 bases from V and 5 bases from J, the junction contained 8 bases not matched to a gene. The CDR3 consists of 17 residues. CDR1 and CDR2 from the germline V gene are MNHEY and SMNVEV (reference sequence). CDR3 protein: CASSFRLGTGNNSPLHF. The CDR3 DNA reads TGTGCCAGCAGTTTCCGGCTGGGGACAGGGAATAATTCACCCCTCCACTTT.

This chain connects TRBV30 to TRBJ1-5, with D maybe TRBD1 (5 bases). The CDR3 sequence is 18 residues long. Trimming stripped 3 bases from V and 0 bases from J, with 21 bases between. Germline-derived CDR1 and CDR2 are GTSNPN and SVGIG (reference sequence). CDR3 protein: CAWSKKYSGRDSNQPQHF. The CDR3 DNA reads TGTGCCTGGAGCAAAAAGTATAGCGGCAGGGATAGCAATCAGCCCCAGCATTTT.

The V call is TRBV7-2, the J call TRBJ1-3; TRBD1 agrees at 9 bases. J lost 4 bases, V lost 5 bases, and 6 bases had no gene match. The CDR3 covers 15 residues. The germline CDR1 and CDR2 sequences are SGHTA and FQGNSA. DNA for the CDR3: TGTGCCAGCAGCCAGGACAGGGGAGCCGGAAACACCATATATTTT. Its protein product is CASSQDRGAGNTIYF. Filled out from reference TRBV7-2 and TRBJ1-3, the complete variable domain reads GAGVSQSPSNKVTEKGKDVELRCDPISGHTALYWYRQSLGQGLEFLIYFQGNSAPDKSGLPSDRFSAERTGGSVSTLTIQRTQQEDSAVYLCASSQDRGAGNTIYFGEGSWLTVV.